The 4 T cell receptor beta chains reported below all come from one sample, sequenced in a study of blood T cell repertoires in COVID-19. The repertoire was sequenced with immunoSEQ multiplex PCR; TCRdb's copy has only in-frame clones and lacks some. The sample holds fewer than 200,000 clones, 80% to 90% seen once. The sequenced sample was PBMCs or T cells enriched from blood (not recorded which). Receptor source: a man over 45 who had recovered from COVID-19.

This clone was seen repeatedly, ten times or more. The chain has TRBV5-1 and TRBJ1-1, with TRBD1 as a possible D gene (5 bases). CDR3 length equals 17 residues. CDR1 and CDR2 (germline): SGHRS, YFSETQ. Deletions cut 0 bases from V and 4 bases from J, with 19 bases between. CDR3 protein: CASSLGGGVSFITEAFF. The CDR3 DNA follows: TGCGCCAGCAGCTTGGGAGGAGGGGTTTCTTTCATCACTGAAGCTTTCTTT.

The chain joins TRBV5-4 to TRBJ2-3, with D unclear. From germline, CDR1 is SGHNT and CDR2 YYREEE (reference sequence). V lost 0 bases and J 1 base, leaving 6 bases between the germline ends. This CDR3 comprises 14 residues. In DNA form, the CDR3 reads TGTGCCAGCAGCTTGGCAGGTGGCACAGATACGCAGTATTTT. Translating gives CASSLAGGTDTQYF.

V usage is TRBV19 and J usage is TRBJ1-3; D remains unclear. The germline V and J ends were trimmed by 4 bases and 4 bases, with 8 bases remaining between them. The CDR3 is 13 amino acids. CDR1 is LNHDA, CDR2 SQIVND, per germline (reference sequence). The CDR3 coding sequence is TGTGCCAGTAGTACTCCGGGAGGAAACACCATATATTTT. The encoded protein is CASSTPGGNTIYF.

The rearrangement joins TRBV7-3 to TRBJ2-1, with TRBD2 identical over 7 bases. The CDR3 contains 14 residues. CDR1 and CDR2 from the germline V gene are SGHTA and FQGTGA. The V gene end was trimmed by 5 bases and the J gene end by 8 bases; junction bases not matched to a gene: 9. The CDR3 reads CASSPTPGGYEQFF. As DNA, the CDR3 is TGTGCCAGCAGCCCAACCCCGGGGGGATATGAGCAGTTCTTC.